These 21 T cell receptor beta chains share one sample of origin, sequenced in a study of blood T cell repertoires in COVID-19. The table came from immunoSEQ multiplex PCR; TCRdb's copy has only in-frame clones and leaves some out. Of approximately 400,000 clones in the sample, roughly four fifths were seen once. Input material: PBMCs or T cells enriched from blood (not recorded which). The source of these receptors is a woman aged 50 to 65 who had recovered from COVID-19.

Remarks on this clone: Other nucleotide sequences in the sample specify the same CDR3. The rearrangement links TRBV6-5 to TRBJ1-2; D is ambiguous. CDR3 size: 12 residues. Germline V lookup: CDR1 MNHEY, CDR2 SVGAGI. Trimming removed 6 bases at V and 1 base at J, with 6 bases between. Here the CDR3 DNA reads TGTGCCAGCAGCCCCAGTAACTATGGCTACACCTTC. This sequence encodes CASSPSNYGYTF.

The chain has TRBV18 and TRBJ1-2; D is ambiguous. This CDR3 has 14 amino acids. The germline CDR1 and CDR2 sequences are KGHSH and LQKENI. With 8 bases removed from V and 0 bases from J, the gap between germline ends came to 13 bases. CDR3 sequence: CASRPQTTNYGYTF. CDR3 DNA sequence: TGTGCCAGCCGTCCGCAAACAACTAACTATGGCTACACCTTC.

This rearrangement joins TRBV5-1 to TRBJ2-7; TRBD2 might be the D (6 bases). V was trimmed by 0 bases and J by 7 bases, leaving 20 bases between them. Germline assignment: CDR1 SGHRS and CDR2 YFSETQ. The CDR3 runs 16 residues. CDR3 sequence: CASSLGSGGTWVEQYF. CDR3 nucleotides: TGCGCCAGCAGCTTGGGTAGTGGGGGGACTTGGGTTGAGCAGTACTTC.

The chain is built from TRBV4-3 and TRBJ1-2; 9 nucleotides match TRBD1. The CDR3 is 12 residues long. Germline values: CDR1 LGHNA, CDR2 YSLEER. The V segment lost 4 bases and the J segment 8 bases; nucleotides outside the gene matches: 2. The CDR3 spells CASSRDRGGYTF. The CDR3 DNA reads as TGCGCCAGCAGCCGAGACAGGGGGGGCTACACCTTC.

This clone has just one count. In DNA form, the CDR3 reads TGCGCCAGCAGCTTGCCTTCGGGAGGGAAAGAGACCCAGTACTTC. This codes for CASSLPSGGKETQYF. The chain couples TRBV5-1 to TRBJ2-5, with TRBD2 identical over 8 bases. Germline V CDR1 and CDR2: SGHRS, YFSETQ. Germline trimming cut 1 base from V and 3 bases from J; bases unmatched to any gene: 5. The CDR3 runs to 15 residues.

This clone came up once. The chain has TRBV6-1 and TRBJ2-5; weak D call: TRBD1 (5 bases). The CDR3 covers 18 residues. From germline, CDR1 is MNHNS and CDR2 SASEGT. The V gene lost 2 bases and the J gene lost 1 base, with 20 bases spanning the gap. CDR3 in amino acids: CASSEIVRVGAAQETQYF. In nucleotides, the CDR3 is TGTGCCAGCAGTGAAATAGTAAGGGTAGGGGCGGCCCAAGAGACCCAGTACTTC.

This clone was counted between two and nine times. The CDR3 here is CASSSSGGLYGYTF. The CDR3 nucleotides are TGTGCCAGCAGTTCGTCGGGTGGACTCTATGGCTACACCTTC. The V and J genes are TRBV6-5 and TRBJ1-2; D gene uncertain. V was shortened by 4 bases and J by 4 bases, with 13 bases between the two germline ends. Germline V gives CDR1 MNHEY, CDR2 SVGAGI. This CDR3 is built from 14 residues.

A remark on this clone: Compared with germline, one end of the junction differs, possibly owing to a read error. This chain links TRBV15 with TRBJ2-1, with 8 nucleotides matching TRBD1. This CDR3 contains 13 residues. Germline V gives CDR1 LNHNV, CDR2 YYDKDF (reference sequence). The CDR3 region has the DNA TGTGCCACCGCCCGTTCAGGGGGCGTAACTGGGATCTTC. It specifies CATARSGGVTGIF.

The CDR3 nucleotides read TGTGCCAGTAGTATTGGGACAGTTAATCAGCCCCAGCATTTT. Residues: CASSIGTVNQPQHF. The chain joins TRBV19 to TRBJ1-5; 7 nucleotides line up with TRBD1. This CDR3 region has 14 residues. Per germline, CDR1 LNHDA and CDR2 SQIVND (reference sequence). Trimming cost V 3 bases and J 4 bases; bases outside gene matches: 3.

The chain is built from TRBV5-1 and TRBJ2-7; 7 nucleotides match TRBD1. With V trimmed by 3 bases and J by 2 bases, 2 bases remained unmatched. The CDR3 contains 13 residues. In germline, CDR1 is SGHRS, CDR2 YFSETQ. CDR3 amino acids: CASSSTGAYEQYF. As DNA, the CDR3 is TGCGCCAGCAGCTCAACAGGGGCCTACGAGCAGTACTTC.

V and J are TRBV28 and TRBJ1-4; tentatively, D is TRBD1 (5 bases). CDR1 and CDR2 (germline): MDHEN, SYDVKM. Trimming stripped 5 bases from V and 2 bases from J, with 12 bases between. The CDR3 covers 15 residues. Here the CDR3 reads CASSGGVLTNEKLFF. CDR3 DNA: TGTGCCAGCAGTGGGGGGGTTTTGACTAATGAAAAACTGTTTTTT.

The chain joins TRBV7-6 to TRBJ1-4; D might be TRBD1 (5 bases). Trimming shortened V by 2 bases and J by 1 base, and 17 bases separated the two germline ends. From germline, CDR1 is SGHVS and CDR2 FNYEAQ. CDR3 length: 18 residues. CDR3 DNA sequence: TGTGCCAGCAGCTTACGGGCGCGGGGGGTCGGAACTAATGAAAAACTGTTTTTT. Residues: CASSLRARGVGTNEKLFF.

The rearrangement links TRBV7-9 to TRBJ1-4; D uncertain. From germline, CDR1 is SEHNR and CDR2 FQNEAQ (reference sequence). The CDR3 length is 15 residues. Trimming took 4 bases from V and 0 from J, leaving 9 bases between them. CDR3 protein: CASSSTAATNEKLFF. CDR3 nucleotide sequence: TGTGCCAGCAGCTCAACAGCTGCAACTAATGAAAAACTGTTTTTT.

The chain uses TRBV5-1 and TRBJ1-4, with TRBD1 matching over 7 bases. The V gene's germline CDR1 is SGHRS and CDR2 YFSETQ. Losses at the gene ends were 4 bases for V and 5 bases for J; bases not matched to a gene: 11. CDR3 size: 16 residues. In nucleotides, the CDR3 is TGCGCCAGCAGCCCCAGGGGGACACCTCAAAATGAAAAACTGTTTTTT. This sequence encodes CASSPRGTPQNEKLFF.

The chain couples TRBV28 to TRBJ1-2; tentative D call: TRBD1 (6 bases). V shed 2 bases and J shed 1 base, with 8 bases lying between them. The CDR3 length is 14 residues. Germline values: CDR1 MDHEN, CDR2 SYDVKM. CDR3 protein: CASSLAGDNYGYTF. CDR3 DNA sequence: TGTGCCAGCAGTTTAGCAGGGGATAACTATGGCTACACCTTC.

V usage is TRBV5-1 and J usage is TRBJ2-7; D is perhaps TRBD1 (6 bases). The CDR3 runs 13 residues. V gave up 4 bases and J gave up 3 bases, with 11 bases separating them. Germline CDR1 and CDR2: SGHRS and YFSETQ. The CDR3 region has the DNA TGCGCCAGCAGCCCCGGGACAAACTACGAGCAGTACTTC. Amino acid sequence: CASSPGTNYEQYF.

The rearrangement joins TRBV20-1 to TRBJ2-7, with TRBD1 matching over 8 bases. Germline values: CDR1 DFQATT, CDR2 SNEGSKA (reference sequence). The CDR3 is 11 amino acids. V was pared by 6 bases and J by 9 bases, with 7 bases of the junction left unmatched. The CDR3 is CSAWTGSAQYF. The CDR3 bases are TGCAGTGCCTGGACAGGGAGCGCGCAGTACTTC.

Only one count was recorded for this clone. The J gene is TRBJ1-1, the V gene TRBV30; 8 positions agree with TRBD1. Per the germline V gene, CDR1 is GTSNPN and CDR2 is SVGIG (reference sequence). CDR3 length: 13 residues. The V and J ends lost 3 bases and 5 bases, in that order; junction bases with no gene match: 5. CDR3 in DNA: TGTGCCTGGAGGGGACAGGCAGGGACTGAAGCTTTCTTT. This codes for CAWRGQAGTEAFF. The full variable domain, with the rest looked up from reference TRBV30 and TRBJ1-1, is SQTIHQWPATLVQPVGSPLSLECTVEGTSNPNLYWYRQAAGRGLQLLFYSVGIGQISSEVPQNLSASRPQDRQFILSSKKLLLSDSGFYLCAWRGQAGTEAFFGQGTRLTVV.

The CDR3 DNA follows: TGTGCCTGGAGTCGAACAGGGGGCGATGGCCTTGCCGGTGGCTACACCTTC. This translates into CAWSRTGGDGLAGGYTF. This rearrangement joins TRBV30 to TRBJ1-2, with 9 nucleotides matching TRBD1. V trimming: 2 bases; J trimming: 7 bases; junction bases outside the gene matches: 17. CDR3 length: 17 residues. Per germline, CDR1 GTSNPN and CDR2 SVGIG (reference sequence).

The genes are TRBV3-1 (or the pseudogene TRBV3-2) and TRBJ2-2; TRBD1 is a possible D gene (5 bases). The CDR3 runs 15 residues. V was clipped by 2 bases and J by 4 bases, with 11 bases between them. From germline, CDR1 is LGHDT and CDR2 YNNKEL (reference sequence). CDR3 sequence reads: CASSQYTGITGELFF. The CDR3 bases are TGTGCCAGCAGCCAATACACAGGTATCACCGGGGAGCTGTTTTTT.

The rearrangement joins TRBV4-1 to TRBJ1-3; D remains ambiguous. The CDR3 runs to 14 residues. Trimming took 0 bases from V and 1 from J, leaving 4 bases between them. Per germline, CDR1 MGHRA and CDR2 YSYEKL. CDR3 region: CASSQDMSGNTIYF. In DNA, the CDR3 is TGCGCCAGCAGCCAAGATATGTCTGGAAACACCATATATTTT.